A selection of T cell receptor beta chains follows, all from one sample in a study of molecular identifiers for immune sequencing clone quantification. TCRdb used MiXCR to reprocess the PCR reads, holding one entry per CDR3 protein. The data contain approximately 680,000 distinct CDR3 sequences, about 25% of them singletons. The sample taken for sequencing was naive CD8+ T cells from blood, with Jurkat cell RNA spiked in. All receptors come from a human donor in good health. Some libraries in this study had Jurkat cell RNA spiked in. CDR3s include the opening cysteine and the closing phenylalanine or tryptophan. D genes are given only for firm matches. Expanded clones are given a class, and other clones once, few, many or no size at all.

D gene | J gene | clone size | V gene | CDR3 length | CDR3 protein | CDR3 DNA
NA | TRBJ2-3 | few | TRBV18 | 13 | CASSPPTLDTQYF | TGTGCCAGCTCACCACCGACCCTAGATACGCAGTATTTT
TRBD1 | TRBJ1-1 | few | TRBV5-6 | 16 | CASSIDRGPVNTEAFF | TGTGCCAGCAGCATTGACAGGGGGCCGGTGAACACTGAAGCTTTCTTT
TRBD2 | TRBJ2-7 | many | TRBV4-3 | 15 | CASSQGLAGYYEQYF | TGCGCCAGCAGCCAAGGGCTAGCGGGATATTACGAGCAGTACTTC
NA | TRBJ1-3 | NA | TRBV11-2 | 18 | CASSTSGILPYSGNTIYF | TGTGCCAGCAGCACGTCCGGGATCTTACCCTACTCTGGAAACACCATATATTTT
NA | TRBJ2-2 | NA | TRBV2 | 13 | CASSELYTGELFF | TGTGCCAGCAGTGAACTGTACACCGGGGAGCTGTTTTTT
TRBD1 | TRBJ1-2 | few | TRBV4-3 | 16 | CASSQGPGTGAYGYTF | TGCGCCAGCAGCCAAGGACCCGGGACAGGGGCCTATGGCTACACCTTC
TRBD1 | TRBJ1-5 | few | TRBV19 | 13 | CATEGAFNQPQHF | TGTGCCACCGAGGGGGCATTCAATCAGCCCCAGCATTTT
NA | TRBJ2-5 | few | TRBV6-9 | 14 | CASNPRGEKGTQYF | TGTGCCAGCAATCCCCGGGGCGAGAAGGGGACCCAGTACTTC
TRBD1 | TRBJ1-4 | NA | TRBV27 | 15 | CASRIGTGRFEKLFF | TGTGCCAGCCGAATCGGGACAGGGAGGTTTGAAAAACTGTTTTTT
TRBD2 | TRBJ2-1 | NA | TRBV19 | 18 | CASSIGLAGGPWGNEQFF | TGTGCCAGTAGTATAGGACTAGCGGGAGGGCCTTGGGGCAATGAGCAGTTCTTC
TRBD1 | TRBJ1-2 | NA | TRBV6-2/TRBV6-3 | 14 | CASTDRGRFYGYTF | TGTGCCAGCACTGACAGGGGGCGTTTCTATGGCTACACCTTC